These 8 T cell receptor beta chains were sequenced from one sample in a study of CD8 T cells in ankylosing spondylitis. TCRdb independently ran MiXCR on the 5' RACE reads; one entry per CDR3 protein. The sample shows some 63,000 distinct CDR3 sequences, around 6.5% of them seen only once. The sample comprised synovial fluid, either unsorted or a sorted T cell fraction (not recorded which). Receptors were obtained from a male donor with ankylosing spondylitis.

At least ten counts were recorded for this clonotype. The chain has TRBV6-2 or TRBV6-3 and TRBJ2-7, with 8 bases lining up with TRBD1. This CDR3 has 15 amino acids. Germline loops: CDR1 MNHEY, CDR2 SVGEGT. V lost 5 bases to trimming and J lost 0 bases; unmatched junction nucleotides: 6. CDR3 in DNA: TGTGCCAGCAGTGACAGGGGCGACTACTCCTACGAGCAGTACTTC. Translating gives CASSDRGDYSYEQYF.

In this sample, this clonotype turned up many times. CDR3 in DNA: TGTGCCAGCAGCCAAGATCAGGGTCGAGAAAAACTGTTTTTT. This gives the protein CASSQDQGREKLFF. The chain uses TRBV4-2 and TRBJ1-4, with a weak D call TRBD1 (5 bases). Germline assignment: CDR1 LGHNA and CDR2 YNFKEQ. The CDR3 is 14 residues long. V lost 0 bases and J 8 bases, leaving 10 bases between the germline ends.

This clonotype was seen at least ten times. The chain couples TRBV7-8 to TRBJ2-5; TRBD1 aligns across 12 bases. The CDR3 contains 13 residues. V lost 5 bases and J lost 5; bases outside the gene matches: 0. CDR1 is SGHVS, CDR2 FQNEAQ, per germline. The CDR3 nucleotides read TGTGCCAGCAGCGGGACAGGGGGCGAGACCCAGTACTTC. Translating it yields CASSGTGGETQYF.

This clonotype was seen repeatedly, ten times or more. V and J are TRBV11-2 and TRBJ1-1, with 7 bases fitting TRBD1. V shed 3 bases and J 8 bases; nucleotides not matched to a gene: 12. CDR1 and CDR2 from the germline V gene are SGHAT and FQNNGV. The CDR3 loop spans 15 amino acids. The CDR3 region has the DNA TGTGCCAGCAGCTTCAGGGGGACGAGGGTAGCGGAAGCTTTCTTT. As protein: CASSFRGTRVAEAFF.

This clonotype came up many times. V gene TRBV5-1 combines with J gene TRBJ2-7; D is perhaps TRBD1 (7 bases). The CDR3 covers 17 residues. The germline CDR1 and CDR2 sequences are SGHRS and YFSETQ. The V end was cut by 0 bases, the J end by 2 bases, with 18 bases between. The CDR3 loop reads CASSLARGTAGPYEQYF. The DNA for the CDR3 is TGCGCCAGCAGCTTGGCTAGGGGGACAGCGGGCCCCTACGAGCAGTACTTC.

This clonotype was counted only a few times. V is TRBV19 and J is TRBJ2-7; the D gene is possibly TRBD1 (5 bases). V lost 5 bases, J lost 2 bases, and 22 bases lay in between. CDR3 size: 17 residues. Germline values: CDR1 LNHDA, CDR2 SQIVND (reference sequence). CDR3 amino acids: CASSPGRGAEKAYEQYF. The CDR3 DNA is TGTGCCAGTAGTCCTGGGCGTGGGGCAGAAAAAGCCTACGAGCAGTACTTC.

This clonotype was found many times. The chain uses TRBV20-1 and TRBJ1-6, with D perhaps matching TRBD1 (6 bases). Germline V gene lookup returns CDR1 DFQATT and CDR2 SNEGSKA (reference sequence). V was clipped by 5 bases and J by 4 bases, with 18 bases between them. There are 16 residues in the CDR3. In nucleotides, the CDR3 is TGCAGTGCTGGAACAGGGATCTCGGGGTATAATTCACCCCTCCACTTT. Encoded protein: CSAGTGISGYNSPLHF.

This clonotype was recorded many times. The gene calls are TRBV2 and TRBJ2-2; the match to TRBD1 covers 7 bases. The CDR3 spans 14 residues. Per the germline V gene, CDR1 is SNHLY and CDR2 is FYNNEI. The V and J ends lost 6 bases and 1 base, in that order; junction bases with no gene match: 2. The CDR3: CASRQGWNTGELFF. DNA for the CDR3: TGTGCCAGCAGACAGGGGTGGAACACCGGGGAGCTGTTTTTT.